The entry that follows covers one TCR beta chain sequence. Its matching antigen is unknown. The record originates from a study of CD8+ T cells in alopecia areata. As the sequencing template, cDNA was produced by extracting RNA and reverse transcribing it. This table comes from immunoSEQ multiplex PCR, and its TCRdb copy is limited to in-frame clones, with some not included. Of some 110,000 clones detected, approximately 58% appear once; the ten largest clones hold 2.8%. Sorting of CD4+ and CD8+ T cells was performed on PBMCs. Study-level points and caveats: Affected lesional scalp, above all in alopecia totalis/universalis, was more clonal than normal scalp. TCR sharing across patients was less clear than in mice, possibly HLA-related. Sequences from scalp samples also cover resident alphabeta T cells of normal skin.

The CDR3 sequence is 15 residues long. CDR1 MGHRA and CDR2 YSYEKL come from the germline V gene. V shed 1 base and J shed 7 bases, with 16 bases lying between them. The sample comprised CD4+ T cells sorted from blood. The chain has TRBV4-1 and TRBJ1-2, with TRBD1 as a possible D gene (6 bases). This TCR came from a human donor in good health. The CDR3 here is CASSQGLRGRTGYTF. DNA for the CDR3: TGCGCCAGCAGCCAAGGGCTCCGGGGGCGAACTGGCTACACCTTC.